The rows below give T cell receptor beta chains drawn from one sample of a study of shared clonotypes between healthy human individuals. Only in-frame clones appear in the TCRdb table, and some are missing; sequencing was by immunoSEQ multiplex PCR. Altogether under 600,000 clones are present, 90% to 97% being singletons, with the ten largest covering about 0.064%. Sequenced sample: naive CD4+ T cells sorted from blood. Source of these receptors: a young woman in good health. The CDR3 runs from the conserved cysteine through the conserved F or W. The D gene is left open where the match is weak. Some rows mark clone size as missing; the rest say once, few, many or name a class of expanded clone.

clone_size	d_call	cdr3_length	v_call	j_call	cdr3_aa	cdr3_nt
-	-	14	TRBV28	TRBJ2-2	CASRRGLNTGELFF	TGTGCCAGCAGGAGGGGACTGAACACCGGGGAGCTGTTTTTT
-	TRBD2	13	TRBV6-6	TRBJ2-7	CASSREALYEQYF	TGTGCCAGCAGCCGGGAGGCCCTCTACGAGCAGTACTTC
-	-	12	TRBV7-2	TRBJ2-7	CASSSGPGEQYF	TGTGCCAGCAGCTCCGGTCCGGGCGAGCAGTACTTC
once	-	17	TRBV5-6	TRBJ2-1	CASRAWGSRGAWNEQFF	TGTGCCAGCCGAGCTTGGGGGTCACGGGGCGCGTGGAATGAGCAGTTCTTC
few	TRBD2	15	TRBV9	TRBJ2-1	CASSFSGSSYNEQFF	TGTGCCAGCAGCTTTAGCGGGAGCTCCTACAATGAGCAGTTCTTC
-	-	17	TRBV5-8	TRBJ1-4	CASSRNIVAGSNEKLFF	TGTGCCAGCAGCCGCAATATTGTGGCGGGGTCGAATGAAAAACTGTTTTTT
-	-	11	TRBV6-5	TRBJ2-1	CASSQGGEQFF	TGTGCCAGCAGCCAGGGGGGCGAGCAGTTCTTC
-	TRBD1	16	TRBV7-9	TRBJ1-5	CASSFPPGTGNQPQHF	TGTGCCAGCAGCTTCCCCCCCGGGACAGGAAATCAGCCCCAGCATTTT
-	-	15	TRBV9	TRBJ1-4	CASSGDNRVGGKLFF	TGTGCCAGCAGCGGCGACAACAGGGTAGGGGGAAAACTGTTTTTT
-	TRBD2	16	TRBV25-1	TRBJ2-7	CASSGGSKAGAYEQYF	TGTGCCAGCAGTGGGGGTTCGAAAGCGGGAGCGTACGAGCAGTACTTC
-	TRBD1	14	TRBV5-1	TRBJ1-1	CASSFTGVNTEAFF	TGCGCCAGCAGCTTTACAGGGGTAAACACTGAAGCTTTCTTT
-	TRBD1	14	TRBV7-3	TRBJ2-5	CASSQQGWQETQYF	TGTGCCAGCAGCCAACAGGGGTGGCAAGAGACCCAGTACTTC
-	-	12	TRBV2	TRBJ2-7	CASRLEPYEQYF	TGTGCCAGCAGGCTAGAACCATACGAGCAGTACTTC
-	-	15	TRBV9	TRBJ2-7	CASNVGGGSSYEQYF	TGTGCCAGCAACGTGGGGGGCGGGAGCTCCTACGAGCAGTACTTC
-	TRBD2	16	TRBV7-9	TRBJ2-5	CASRSPGTSGSVAQYF	TGTGCCAGCAGGTCTCCAGGGACTAGCGGGAGTGTGGCCCAGTACTTC
once	-	15	TRBV27	TRBJ1-5	CASSFQGGSNQPQHF	TGTGCCAGCAGCTTCCAGGGAGGGAGCAATCAGCCCCAGCATTTT
-	TRBD2	15	TRBV18	TRBJ2-7	CASSPPGGLANEQYF	TGTGCCAGCTCACCACCGGGGGGACTAGCAAACGAGCAGTACTTC
-	-	13	TRBV19	TRBJ1-5	CASTLKSNQPQHF	TGTGCCAGTACGCTTAAAAGCAATCAGCCCCAGCATTTT
-	-	15	TRBV29-1	TRBJ1-1	CSVERVAGDNTEAFF	TGCAGCGTTGAAAGGGTAGCGGGAGACAACACTGAAGCTTTCTTT
-	TRBD2	16	TRBV16	TRBJ2-5	CASSPPRGRARETQYF	TGTGCCAGCAGCCCCCCTCGCGGGAGGGCCCGGGAGACCCAGTACTTC